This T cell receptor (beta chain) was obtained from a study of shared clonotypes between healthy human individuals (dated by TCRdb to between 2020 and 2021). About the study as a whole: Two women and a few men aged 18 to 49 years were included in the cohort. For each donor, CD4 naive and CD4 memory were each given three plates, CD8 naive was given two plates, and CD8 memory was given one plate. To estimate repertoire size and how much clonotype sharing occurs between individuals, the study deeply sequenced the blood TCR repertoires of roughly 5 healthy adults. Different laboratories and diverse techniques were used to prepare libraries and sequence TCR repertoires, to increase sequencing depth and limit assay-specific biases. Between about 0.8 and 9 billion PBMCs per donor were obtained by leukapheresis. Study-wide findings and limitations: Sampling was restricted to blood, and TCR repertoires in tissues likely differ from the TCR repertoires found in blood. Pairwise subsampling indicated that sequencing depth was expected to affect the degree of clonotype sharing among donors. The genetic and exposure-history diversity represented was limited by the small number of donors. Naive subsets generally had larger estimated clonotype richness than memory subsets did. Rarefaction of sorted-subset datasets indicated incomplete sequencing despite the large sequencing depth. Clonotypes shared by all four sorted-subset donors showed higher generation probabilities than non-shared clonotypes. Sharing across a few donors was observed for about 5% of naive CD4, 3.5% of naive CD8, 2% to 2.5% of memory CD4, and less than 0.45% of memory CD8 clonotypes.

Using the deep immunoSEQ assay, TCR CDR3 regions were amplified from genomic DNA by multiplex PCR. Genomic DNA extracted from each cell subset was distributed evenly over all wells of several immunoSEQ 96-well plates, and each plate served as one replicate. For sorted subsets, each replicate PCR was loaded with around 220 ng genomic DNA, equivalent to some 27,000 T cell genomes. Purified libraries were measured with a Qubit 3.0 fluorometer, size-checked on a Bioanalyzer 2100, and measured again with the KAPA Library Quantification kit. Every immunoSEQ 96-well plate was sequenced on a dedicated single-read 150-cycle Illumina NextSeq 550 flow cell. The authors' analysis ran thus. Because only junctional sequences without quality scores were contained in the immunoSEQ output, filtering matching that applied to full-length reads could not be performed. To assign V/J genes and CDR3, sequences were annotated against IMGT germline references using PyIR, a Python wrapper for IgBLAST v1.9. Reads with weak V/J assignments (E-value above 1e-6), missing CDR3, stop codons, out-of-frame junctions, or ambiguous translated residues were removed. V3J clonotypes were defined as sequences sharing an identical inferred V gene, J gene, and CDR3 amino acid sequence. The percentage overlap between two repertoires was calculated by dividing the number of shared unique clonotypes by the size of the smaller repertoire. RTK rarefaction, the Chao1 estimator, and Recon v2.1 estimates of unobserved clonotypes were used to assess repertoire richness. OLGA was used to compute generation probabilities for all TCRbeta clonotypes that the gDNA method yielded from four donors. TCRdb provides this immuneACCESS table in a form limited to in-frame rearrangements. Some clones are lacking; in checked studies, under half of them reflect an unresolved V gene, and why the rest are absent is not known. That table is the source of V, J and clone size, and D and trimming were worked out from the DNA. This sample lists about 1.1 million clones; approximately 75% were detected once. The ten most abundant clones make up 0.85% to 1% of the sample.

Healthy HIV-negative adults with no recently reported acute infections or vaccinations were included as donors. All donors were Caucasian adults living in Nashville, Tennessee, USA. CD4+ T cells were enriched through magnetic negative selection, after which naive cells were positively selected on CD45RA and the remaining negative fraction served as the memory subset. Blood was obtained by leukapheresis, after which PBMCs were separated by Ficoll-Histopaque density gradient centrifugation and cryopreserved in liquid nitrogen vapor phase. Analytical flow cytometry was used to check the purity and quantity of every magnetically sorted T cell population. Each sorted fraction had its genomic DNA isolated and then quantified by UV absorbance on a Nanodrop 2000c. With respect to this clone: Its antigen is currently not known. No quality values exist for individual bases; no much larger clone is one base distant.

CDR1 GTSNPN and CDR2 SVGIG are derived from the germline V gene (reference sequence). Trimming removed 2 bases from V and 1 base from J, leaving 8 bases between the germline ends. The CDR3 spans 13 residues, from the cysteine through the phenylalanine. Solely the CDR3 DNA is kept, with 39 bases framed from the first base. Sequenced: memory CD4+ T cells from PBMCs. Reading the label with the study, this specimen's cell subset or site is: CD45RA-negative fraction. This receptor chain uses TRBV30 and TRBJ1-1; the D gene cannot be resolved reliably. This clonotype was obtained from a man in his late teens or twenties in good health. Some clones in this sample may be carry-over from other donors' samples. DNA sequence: TGTGCCTGGAGTCTGGGATCGAACACTGAAGCTTTCTTT. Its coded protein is CAWSLGSNTEAFF.